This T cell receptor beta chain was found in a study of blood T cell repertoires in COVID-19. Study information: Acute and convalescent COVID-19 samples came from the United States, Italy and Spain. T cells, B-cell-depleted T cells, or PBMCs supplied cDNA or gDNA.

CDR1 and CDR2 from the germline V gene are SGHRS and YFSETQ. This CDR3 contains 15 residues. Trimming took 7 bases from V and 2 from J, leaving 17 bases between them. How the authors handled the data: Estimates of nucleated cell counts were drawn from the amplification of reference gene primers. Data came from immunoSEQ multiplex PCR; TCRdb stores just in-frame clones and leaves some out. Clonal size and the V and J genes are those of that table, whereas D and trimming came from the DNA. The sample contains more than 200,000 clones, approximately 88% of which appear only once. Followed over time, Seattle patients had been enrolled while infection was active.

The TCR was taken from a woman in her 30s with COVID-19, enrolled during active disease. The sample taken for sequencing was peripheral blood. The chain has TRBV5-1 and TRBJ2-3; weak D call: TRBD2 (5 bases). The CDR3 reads CASAETRAATDTQYF. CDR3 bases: TGCGCCAGCGCCGAGACGAGAGCGGCCACAGATACGCAGTATTTT. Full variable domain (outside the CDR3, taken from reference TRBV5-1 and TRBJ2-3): KAGVTQTPRYLIKTRGQQVTLSCSPISGHRSVSWYQQTPGQGLQFLFEYFSETQRNKGNFPGRFSGRQFSNSRSEMNVSTLELGDSALYLCASAETRAATDTQYFGPGTRLTVL.